The T cell receptor beta chain described here comes from a study of cytomegalovirus exposure and HLA in healthy donors. Study-level results: As a later analysis showed, a missense DCLRE1C variant was linked to trimming of TCR beta V- and J-genes.

Donors were ostensibly healthy at sampling, although undocumented immune exposures were probable. Remarks on this clone: The target antigen is unknown.

Germline loops: CDR1 SGHDT, CDR2 YYEEEE. Trimming cost V 6 bases and J 5 bases, with 16 bases left between them. The CDR3 has 14 amino acids. Use of 60 Vbeta and 13 Jbeta primers characterized the PCR. Measured with immunoSEQ multiplex PCR; TCRdb has only the in-frame clones, and not every one. The repertoire holds approximately 190,000 clones, with approximately 88% as singletons. Sample: PBMCs. The chain uses TRBV5-6 and TRBJ2-3; a possible D gene is TRBD1 (6 bases). The sequence came from a woman aged 45 to 65 in good health and CMV-seropositive. CDR3 region: CASNRDTLGDTQYF. CDR3 coding DNA: TGTGCCAGCAACCGGGACACCCTCGGAGATACGCAGTATTTT.